Described below is a single T cell receptor (beta chain) sequence and its context. The antigen remains undetermined. The sample comes from a study of human versus mouse CDR3 diversity and MHC coevolution. General study findings and limits: Clonal inequality was lowest in two of the three human donors. iCHAO1 estimated the human TCR beta repertoire at about 1.6 million clonotypes.

Assay used: immunoSEQ multiplex PCR; TCRdb lists only in-frame clones, some missing. The table has some 80,000 clones, around 93% seen once. CDR1 and CDR2 (germline): GTSNPN, SVGIG (reference sequence). Trimming removed 1 base from V and 1 base from J; junction bases left unmatched: 9. This CDR3 region has 16 residues. The clonotype originates from a person aged 25 to 75 in good health. Sequencing was done on a sample of naive CD4+ T cells from blood. Subset defined: CD45RO-negative CD62L-positive naive CD4 T cells. V and J are TRBV30 and TRBJ2-5; 7 positions agree with TRBD2. The CDR3 nucleotides are TGTGCCTGGAGTGGGGGGAGCGGCGGGGGCCAAGAGACCCAGTACTTC. Its protein is CAWSGGSGGGQETQYF.